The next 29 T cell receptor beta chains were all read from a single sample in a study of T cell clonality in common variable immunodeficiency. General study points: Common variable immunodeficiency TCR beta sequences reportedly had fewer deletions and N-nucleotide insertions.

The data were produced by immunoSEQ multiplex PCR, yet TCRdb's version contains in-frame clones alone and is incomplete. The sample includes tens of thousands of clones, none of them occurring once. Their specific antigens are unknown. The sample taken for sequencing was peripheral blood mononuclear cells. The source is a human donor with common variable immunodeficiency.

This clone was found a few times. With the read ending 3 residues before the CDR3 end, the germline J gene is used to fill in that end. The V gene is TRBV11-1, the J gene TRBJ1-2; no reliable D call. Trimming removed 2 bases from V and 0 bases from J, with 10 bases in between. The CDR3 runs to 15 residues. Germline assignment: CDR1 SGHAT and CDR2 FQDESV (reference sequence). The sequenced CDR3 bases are TGTGCCAGCAGCTTAAATCCGTGGCCTAACTATGGC. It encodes CASSLNPWPNYG. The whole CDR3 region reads CASSLNPWPNYGYTF.

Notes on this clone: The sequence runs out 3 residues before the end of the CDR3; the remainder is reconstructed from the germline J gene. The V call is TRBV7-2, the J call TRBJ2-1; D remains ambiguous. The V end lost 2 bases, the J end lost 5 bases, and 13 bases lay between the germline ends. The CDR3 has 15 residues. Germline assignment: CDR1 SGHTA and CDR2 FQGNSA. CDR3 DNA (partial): TGTGCCAGCAGCTTAATCCGACACACACACAATGAG. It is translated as CASSLIRHTHNE. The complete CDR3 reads CASSLIRHTHNEQFF.

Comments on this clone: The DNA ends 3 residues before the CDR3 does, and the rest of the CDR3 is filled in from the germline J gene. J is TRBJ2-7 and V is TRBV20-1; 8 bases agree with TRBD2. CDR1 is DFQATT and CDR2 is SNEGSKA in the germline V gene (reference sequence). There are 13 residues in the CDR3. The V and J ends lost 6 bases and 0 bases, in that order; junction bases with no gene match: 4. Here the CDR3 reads CSADGGASYEQYF. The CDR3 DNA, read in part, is TGCAGTGCGGACGGGGGGGCCTCCTACGAG.

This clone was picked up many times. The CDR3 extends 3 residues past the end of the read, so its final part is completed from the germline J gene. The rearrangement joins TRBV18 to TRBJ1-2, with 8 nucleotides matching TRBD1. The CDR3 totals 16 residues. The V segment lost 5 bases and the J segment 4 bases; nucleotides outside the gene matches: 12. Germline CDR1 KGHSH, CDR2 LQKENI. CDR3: CASSAGQGPTFYGYTF. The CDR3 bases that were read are TGTGCCAGCTCAGCAGGACAGGGCCCTACTTTCTATGGC.

The CDR3 sequence is CAGGTKNTGELFF. CDR3 bases read: TGTGCCGGAGGGACAAAAAACACCGGGGAG. The rearrangement joins TRBV19 to TRBJ2-2; D possibly matches TRBD1 or TRBD2 (6 bases each). The CDR3 extends 3 residues past the end of the read, so its final part is completed from the germline J gene. This CDR3 comprises 13 residues. Germline CDR1 reads LNHDA; CDR2 reads SQIVND (reference sequence). V was clipped by 11 bases and J by 2 bases, with 12 bases between them. The full variable domain, in which reference TRBV19 and TRBJ2-2 provide the parts outside the CDR3, is DGGITQSPKYLFRKEGQNVTLSCEQNLNHDAMYWYRQDPGQGLRLIYYSQIVNDFQKGDIAEGYSVSREKKESFPLTVTSAQKNPTAFYLCAGGTKNTGELFFGEGSRLTVL.

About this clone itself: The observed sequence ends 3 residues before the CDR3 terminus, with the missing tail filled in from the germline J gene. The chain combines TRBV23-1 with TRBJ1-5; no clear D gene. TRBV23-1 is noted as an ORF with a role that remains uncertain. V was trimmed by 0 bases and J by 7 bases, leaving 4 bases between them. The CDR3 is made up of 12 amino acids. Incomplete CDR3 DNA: TGCGCCAGCAGTCAATCGAGGCAGCCC. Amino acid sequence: CASSQSRQP. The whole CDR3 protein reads CASSQSRQPQHF.

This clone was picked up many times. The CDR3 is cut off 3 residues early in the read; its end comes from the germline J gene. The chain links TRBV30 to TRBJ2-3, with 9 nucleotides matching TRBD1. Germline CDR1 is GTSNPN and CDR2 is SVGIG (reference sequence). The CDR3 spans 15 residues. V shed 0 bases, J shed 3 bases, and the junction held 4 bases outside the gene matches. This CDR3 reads CAWSVDGTGTDTQYF. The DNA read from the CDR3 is TGTGCCTGGAGTGTAGACGGGACAGGGACAGATACG.

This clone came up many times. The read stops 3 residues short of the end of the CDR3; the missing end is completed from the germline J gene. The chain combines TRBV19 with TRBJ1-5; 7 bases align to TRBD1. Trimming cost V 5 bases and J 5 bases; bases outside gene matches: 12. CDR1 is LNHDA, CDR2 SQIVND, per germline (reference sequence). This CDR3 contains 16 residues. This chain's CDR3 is CASSPQGGTIYQPQHF. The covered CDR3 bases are TGTGCCAGTAGTCCCCAAGGGGGCACGATTTATCAGCCC.

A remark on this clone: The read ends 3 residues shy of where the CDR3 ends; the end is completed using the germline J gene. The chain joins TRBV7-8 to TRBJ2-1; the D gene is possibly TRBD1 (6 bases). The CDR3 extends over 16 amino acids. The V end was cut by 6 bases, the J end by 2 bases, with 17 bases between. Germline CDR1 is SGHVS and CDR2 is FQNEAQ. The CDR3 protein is CASRGRIRGAYNEQFF. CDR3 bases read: TGTGCCAGCAGAGGTAGGATCAGGGGCGCCTACAATGAG. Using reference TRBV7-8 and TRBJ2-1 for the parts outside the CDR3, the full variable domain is GAGVSQSPRYKVAKRGQDVALRCDPISGHVSLFWYQQALGQGPEFLTYFQNEAQLDKSGLPSDRFFAERPEGSVSTLKIQRTQQEDSAVYLCASRGRIRGAYNEQFFGPGTRLTVL.

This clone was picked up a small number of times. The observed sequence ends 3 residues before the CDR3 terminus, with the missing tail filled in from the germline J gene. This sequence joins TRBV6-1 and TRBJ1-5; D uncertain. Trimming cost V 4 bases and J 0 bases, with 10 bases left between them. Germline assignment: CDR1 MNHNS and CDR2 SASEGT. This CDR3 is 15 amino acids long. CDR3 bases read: TGTGCCAGCAGTGTAGTCGATTATAGCAATCAGCCC. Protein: CASSVVDYSNQP. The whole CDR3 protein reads CASSVVDYSNQPQHF.

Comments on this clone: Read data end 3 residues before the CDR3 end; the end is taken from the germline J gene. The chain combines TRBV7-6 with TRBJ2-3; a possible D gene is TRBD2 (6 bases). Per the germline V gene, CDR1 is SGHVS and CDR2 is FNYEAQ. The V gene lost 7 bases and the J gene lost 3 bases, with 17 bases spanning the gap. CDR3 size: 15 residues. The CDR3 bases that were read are TGTGCCAGCACCCGGGACTTGGGAGTAACAGATACG. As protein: CASTRDLGVTDT. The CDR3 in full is CASTRDLGVTDTQYF.

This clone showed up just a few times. CDR3 bases read: TGTGCCAGTAGTAAGTGGGGGGGCGAGAATTCACCC. Its translation is CASSKWGGENSP. The full CDR3 protein is CASSKWGGENSPLHF. The chain combines TRBV19 with TRBJ1-6; TRBD1 is a possible D gene (6 bases). Read sequence stops 3 residues before the CDR3 end, and the germline J gene provides the missing end. The CDR3 totals 15 residues. V dropped 4 bases and J dropped 7 bases, with 14 bases sitting between them. Germline lookup yields CDR1 LNHDA and CDR2 SQIVND (reference sequence).

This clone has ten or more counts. The part of the CDR3 DNA that was read is TGTGCCAGTAGTATAGATCAGGCCTATGGC. It encodes CASSIDQAYG. The whole CDR3 protein is CASSIDQAYGYTF. The chain employs TRBV19 and TRBJ1-2; D unclear. The read ends 3 residues shy of where the CDR3 ends; the end is completed using the germline J gene. This CDR3 is built from 13 residues. The germline V and J ends were trimmed by 0 bases and 4 bases, with 6 bases remaining between them. The germline V gene encodes CDR1 LNHDA and CDR2 SQIVND (reference sequence).

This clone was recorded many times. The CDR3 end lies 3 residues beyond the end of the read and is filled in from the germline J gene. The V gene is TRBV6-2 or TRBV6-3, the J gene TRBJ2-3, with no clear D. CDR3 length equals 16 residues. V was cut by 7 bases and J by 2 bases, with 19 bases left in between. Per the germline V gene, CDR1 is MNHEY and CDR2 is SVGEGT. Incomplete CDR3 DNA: TGTGCCAGCAACCTAAATCAGGCAAAACCCACAGATACG. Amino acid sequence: CASNLNQAKPTDT. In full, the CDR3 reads CASNLNQAKPTDTQYF.

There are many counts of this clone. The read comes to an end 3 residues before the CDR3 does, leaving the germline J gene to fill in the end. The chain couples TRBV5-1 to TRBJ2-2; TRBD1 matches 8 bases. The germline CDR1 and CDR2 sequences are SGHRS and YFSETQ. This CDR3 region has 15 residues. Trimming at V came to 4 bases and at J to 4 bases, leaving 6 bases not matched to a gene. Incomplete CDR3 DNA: TGCGCCAGCAGCGGAGGACAGGGAGGCACCGGGGAG. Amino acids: CASSGGQGGTGE. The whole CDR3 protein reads CASSGGQGGTGELFF. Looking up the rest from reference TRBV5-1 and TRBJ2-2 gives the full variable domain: KAGVTQTPRYLIKTRGQQVTLSCSPISGHRSVSWYQQTPGQGLQFLFEYFSETQRNKGNFPGRFSGRQFSNSRSEMNVSTLELGDSALYLCASSGGQGGTGELFFGEGSRLTVL.

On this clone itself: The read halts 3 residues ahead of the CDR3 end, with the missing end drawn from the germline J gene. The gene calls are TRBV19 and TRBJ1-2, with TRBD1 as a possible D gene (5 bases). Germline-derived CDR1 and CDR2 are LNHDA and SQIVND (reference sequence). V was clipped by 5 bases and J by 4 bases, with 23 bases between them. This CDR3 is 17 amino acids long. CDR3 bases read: TGTGCCAGTAGTCCAAATCTCAGGGTTCCTATCGGCTATGGC. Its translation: CASSPNLRVPIGYG. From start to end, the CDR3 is CASSPNLRVPIGYGYTF. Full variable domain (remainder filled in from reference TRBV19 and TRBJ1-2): DGGITQSPKYLFRKEGQNVTLSCEQNLNHDAMYWYRQDPGQGLRLIYYSQIVNDFQKGDIAEGYSVSREKKESFPLTVTSAQKNPTAFYLCASSPNLRVPIGYGYTFGSGTRLTVV.

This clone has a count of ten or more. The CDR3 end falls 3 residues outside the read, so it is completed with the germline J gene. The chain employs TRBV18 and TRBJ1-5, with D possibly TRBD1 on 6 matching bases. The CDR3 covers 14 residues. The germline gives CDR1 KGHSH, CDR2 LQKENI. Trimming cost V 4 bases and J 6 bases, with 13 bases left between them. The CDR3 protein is CASSLQGGFQPQHF. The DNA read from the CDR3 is TGTGCCAGCTCACTACAGGGAGGTTTTCAGCCC. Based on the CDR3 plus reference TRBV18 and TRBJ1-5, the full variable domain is NAGVMQNPRHLVRRRGQEARLRCSPMKGHSHVYWYRQLPEEGLKFMVYLQKENIIDESGMPKERFSAEFPKEGPSILRIQQVVRGDSAAYFCASSLQGGFQPQHFGDGTRLSIL.

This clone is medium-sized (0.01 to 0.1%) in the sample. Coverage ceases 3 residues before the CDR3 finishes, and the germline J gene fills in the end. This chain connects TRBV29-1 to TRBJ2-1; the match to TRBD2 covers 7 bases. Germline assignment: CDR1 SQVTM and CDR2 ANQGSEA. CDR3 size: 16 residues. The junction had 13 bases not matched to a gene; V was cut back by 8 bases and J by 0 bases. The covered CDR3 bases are TGCAGCCTTACCACGGGGGGATATAGCTCCTACAATGAG. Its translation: CSLTTGGYSSYNE. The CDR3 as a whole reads CSLTTGGYSSYNEQFF.

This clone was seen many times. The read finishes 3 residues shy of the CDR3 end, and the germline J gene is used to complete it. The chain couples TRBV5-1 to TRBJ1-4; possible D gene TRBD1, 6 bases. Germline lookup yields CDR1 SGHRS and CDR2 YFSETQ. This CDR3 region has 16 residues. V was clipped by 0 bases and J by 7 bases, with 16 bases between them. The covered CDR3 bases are TGCGCCAGCAGCTTGGCCCCCAGGGGAGGGGCTGAAAAA. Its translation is CASSLAPRGGAEK. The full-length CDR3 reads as CASSLAPRGGAEKLFF.

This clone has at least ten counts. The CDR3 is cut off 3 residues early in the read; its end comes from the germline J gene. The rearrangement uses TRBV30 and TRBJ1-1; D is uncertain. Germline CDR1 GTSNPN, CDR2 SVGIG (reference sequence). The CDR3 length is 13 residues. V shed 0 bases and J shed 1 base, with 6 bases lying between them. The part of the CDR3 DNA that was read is TGTGCCTGGAGTGTAGGGTCGAACACTGAA. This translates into CAWSVGSNTE. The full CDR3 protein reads CAWSVGSNTEAFF.

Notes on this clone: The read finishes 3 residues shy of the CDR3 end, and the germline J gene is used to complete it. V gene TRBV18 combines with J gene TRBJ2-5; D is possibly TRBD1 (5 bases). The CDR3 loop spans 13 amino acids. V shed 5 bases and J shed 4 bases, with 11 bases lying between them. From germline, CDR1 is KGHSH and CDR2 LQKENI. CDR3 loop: CASSDGQIETQYF. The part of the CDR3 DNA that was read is TGTGCCAGCTCAGACGGACAAATAGAGACC. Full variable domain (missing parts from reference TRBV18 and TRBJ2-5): NAGVMQNPRHLVRRRGQEARLRCSPMKGHSHVYWYRQLPEEGLKFMVYLQKENIIDESGMPKERFSAEFPKEGPSILRIQQVVRGDSAAYFCASSDGQIETQYFGPGTRLLVL.

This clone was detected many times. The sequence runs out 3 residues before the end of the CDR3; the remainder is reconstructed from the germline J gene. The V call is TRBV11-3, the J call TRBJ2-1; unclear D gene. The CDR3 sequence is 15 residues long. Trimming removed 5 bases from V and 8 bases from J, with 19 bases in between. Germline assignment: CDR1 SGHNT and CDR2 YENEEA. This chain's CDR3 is CASSPRSVVGHEQFF. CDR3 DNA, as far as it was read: TGTGCCAGCAGCCCCAGGTCTGTAGTCGGCCATGAG. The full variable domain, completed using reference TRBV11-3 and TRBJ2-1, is EAGVVQSPRYKIIEKKQPVAFWCNPISGHNTLYWYLQNLGQGPELLIRYENEEAVDDSQLPKDRFSAERLKGVDSTLKIQPAELGDSAVYLCASSPRSVVGHEQFFGPGTRLTVL.

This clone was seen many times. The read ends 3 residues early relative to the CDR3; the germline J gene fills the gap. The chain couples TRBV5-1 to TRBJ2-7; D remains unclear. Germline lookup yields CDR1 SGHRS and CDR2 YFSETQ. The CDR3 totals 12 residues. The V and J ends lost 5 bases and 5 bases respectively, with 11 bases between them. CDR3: CASRGATHEQYF. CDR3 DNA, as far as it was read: TGCGCCAGCAGAGGTGCAACCCACGAG.

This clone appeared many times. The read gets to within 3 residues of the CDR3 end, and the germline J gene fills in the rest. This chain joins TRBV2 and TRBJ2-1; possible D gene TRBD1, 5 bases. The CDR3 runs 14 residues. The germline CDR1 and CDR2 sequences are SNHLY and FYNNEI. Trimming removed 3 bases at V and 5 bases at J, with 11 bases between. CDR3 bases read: TGTGCCAGCAGTGATGACAGTACCAACAATGAG. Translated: CASSDDSTNNE. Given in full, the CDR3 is CASSDDSTNNEQFF.

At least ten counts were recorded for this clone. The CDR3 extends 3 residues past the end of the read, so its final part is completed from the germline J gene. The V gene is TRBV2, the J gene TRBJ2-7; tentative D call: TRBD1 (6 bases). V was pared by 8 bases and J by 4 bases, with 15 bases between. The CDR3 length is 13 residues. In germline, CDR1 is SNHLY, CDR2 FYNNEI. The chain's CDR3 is CASGTTLGYEQYF. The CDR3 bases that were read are TGTGCCAGCGGGACAACGCTTGGATACGAG.

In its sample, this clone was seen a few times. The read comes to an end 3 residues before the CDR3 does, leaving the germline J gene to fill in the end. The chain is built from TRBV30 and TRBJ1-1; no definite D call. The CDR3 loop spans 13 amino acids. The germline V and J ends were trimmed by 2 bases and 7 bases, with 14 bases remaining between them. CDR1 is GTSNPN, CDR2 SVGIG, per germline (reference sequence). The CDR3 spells CAWSKGLQSEAFF. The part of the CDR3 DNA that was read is TGTGCCTGGAGTAAAGGCCTTCAAAGTGAA.

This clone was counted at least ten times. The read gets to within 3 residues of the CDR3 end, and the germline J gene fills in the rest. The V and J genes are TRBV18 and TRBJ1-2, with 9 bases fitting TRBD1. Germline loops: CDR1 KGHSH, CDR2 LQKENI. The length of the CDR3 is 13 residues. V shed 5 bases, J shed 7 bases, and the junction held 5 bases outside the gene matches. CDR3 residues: CASSGTGWSGYTF. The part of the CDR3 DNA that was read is TGTGCCAGCTCAGGGACAGGGTGGAGTGGC.

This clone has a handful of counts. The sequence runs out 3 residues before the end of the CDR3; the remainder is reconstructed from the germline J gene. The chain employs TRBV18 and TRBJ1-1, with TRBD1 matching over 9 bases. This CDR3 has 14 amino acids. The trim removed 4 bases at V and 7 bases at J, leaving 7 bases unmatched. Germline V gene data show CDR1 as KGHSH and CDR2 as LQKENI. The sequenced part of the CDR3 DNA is TGTGCCAGCTCACAAGGACAGGGGTATATTGAA. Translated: CASSQGQGYIE. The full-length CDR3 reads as CASSQGQGYIEAFF. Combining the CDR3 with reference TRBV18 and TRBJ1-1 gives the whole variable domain NAGVMQNPRHLVRRRGQEARLRCSPMKGHSHVYWYRQLPEEGLKFMVYLQKENIIDESGMPKERFSAEFPKEGPSILRIQQVVRGDSAAYFCASSQGQGYIEAFFGQGTRLTVV.

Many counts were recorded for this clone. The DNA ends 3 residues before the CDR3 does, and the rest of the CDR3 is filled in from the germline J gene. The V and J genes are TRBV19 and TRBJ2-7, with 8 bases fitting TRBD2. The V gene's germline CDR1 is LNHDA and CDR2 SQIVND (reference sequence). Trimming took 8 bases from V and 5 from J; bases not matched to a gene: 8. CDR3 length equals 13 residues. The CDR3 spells CASGAGDAHEQYF. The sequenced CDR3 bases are TGTGCCAGTGGAGCGGGGGATGCCCACGAG.